One sample yielded the 28 T cell receptor beta chains listed below, sequenced in a study of T cell repertoires in cytomegalovirus infection. For these receptors, no antigen is known. TCRdb itself ran the reads through MiXCR, one entry per CDR3 protein. The sample lists a few hundred thousand distinct CDR3 sequences, around 25% occurring once. This material consisted of cultured PBMCs, taken from culture after CMV antigen stimulation. All receptors derive from a human donor in good health (CMV status not recorded). Some clones in this sample may be carry-over from other donors' samples.

There are a few counts of this clonotype. The CDR3 DNA is TGTGCCAGCAGCTTATTATCCCCGACTAGTCAAGAGACCCAGTACTTC. This gives the protein CASSLLSPTSQETQYF. The J gene is TRBJ2-5, the V gene TRBV11-2; perhaps TRBD2 as D (6 bases). V lost 2 bases and J 2 bases, leaving 15 bases between the germline ends. The CDR3 totals 16 residues. Germline V gene data show CDR1 as SGHAT and CDR2 as FQNNGV.

This clonotype was recorded a few times. V is TRBV19 and J is TRBJ1-5; D is undetermined. CDR3 size: 17 residues. Trimming took 2 bases from V and 4 from J, leaving 18 bases between them. Germline V gene data show CDR1 as LNHDA and CDR2 as SQIVND (reference sequence). CDR3 in amino acids: CASSIPLPQTHNQPQHF. The CDR3 bases are TGTGCCAGTAGTATACCCCTCCCGCAGACCCATAATCAGCCCCAGCATTTT.

This clonotype was counted between two and nine times. This chain joins TRBV6-2 or TRBV6-3 and TRBJ1-2; 8 bases match TRBD1. J was trimmed by 8 bases and V by 0 bases; bases with no gene match: 5. The CDR3 contains 14 residues. Germline V gives CDR1 MNHEY, CDR2 SVGEGT. The CDR3 DNA reads TGTGCCAGCAGTTACTCTACAGGGGGACGGGGCTACACCTTC. Translating gives CASSYSTGGRGYTF.

In regard to this clonotype: The conserved closing phenylalanine or tryptophan is absent in this CDR3, likely reflecting a read error. The chain couples TRBV20-1 to TRBJ1-6, with D unresolved. The CDR3 has 14 residues. Germline-derived CDR1 and CDR2 are DFQATT and SNEGSKA (reference sequence). The V end lost 0 bases, the J end lost 7 bases, and 10 bases lay between the germline ends. CDR3 sequence (DNA): TGCAGTGCTAGAGACCTTGCTTGGAATTCACCCCTCCACTCT. Protein: CSARDLAWNSPLHS.

This sequence joins TRBV28 and TRBJ2-5; possibly TRBD2 for D (5 bases). The CDR3 covers 17 residues. Germline CDR1 is MDHEN and CDR2 is SYDVKM. Trimming stripped 2 bases from V and 6 bases from J, with 22 bases between. Here the CDR3 reads CASSLNEGPSPGKTQYF. The CDR3, as DNA: TGTGCCAGCAGTTTAAATGAGGGCCCTAGCCCCGGTAAGACCCAGTACTTC.

This clonotype was seen a handful of times. The J gene is TRBJ1-1, the V gene TRBV10-1; 9 bases fit TRBD1. Looked up from germline, CDR1 is WNHNN and CDR2 is SYGVQD (reference sequence). This CDR3 comprises 13 residues. Trimming cost V 10 bases and J 1 base; bases outside gene matches: 4. Here the CDR3 reads CANLQGANTEAFF. For the CDR3, the DNA is TGCGCCAACCTACAGGGGGCGAACACTGAAGCTTTCTTT.

This chain joins TRBV12-3 or TRBV12-4 and TRBJ2-1; 9 bases fit TRBD2. J gave up 7 bases and V 2 bases, and 6 bases lay outside the gene matches. The CDR3 contains 15 residues. As DNA, the CDR3 is TGTGCCAGCAGTTTAAATAGCGGGGGCGCAAATGAGCAGTTCTTC. Protein: CASSLNSGGANEQFF.

The V call is TRBV29-1, the J call TRBJ2-1; 16 bases align to TRBD2. The CDR3 covers 15 residues. V shed 7 bases, J shed 5 bases, and the junction held 5 bases outside the gene matches. Germline V lookup: CDR1 SQVTM, CDR2 ANQGSEA. The CDR3 loop reads CSARGLAGGDNEQFF. The CDR3 DNA is TGCAGCGCCAGGGGACTAGCGGGAGGGGACAATGAGCAGTTCTTC.

This clonotype occurred many times. In nucleotides, the CDR3 is TGTGCCAGCGGTTGGACAGGGGGCGAGGAGACCCAGTACTTC. Its translation: CASGWTGGEETQYF. The V gene is TRBV28, the J gene TRBJ2-5; 11 bases fit TRBD1. J was trimmed by 5 bases and V by 8 bases; bases with no gene match: 7. Germline values: CDR1 MDHEN, CDR2 SYDVKM. CDR3 length: 14 amino acids.

The chain uses TRBV4-2 and TRBJ2-1; 9 bases match TRBD2. Losses at the gene ends were 1 base for V and 4 bases for J; bases not matched to a gene: 5. Germline V gives CDR1 LGHNA, CDR2 YNFKEQ. The CDR3 loop spans 16 amino acids. The CDR3 here is CASSQAPSGTYNEQFF. CDR3 DNA sequence: TGTGCCAGCAGCCAAGCCCCTAGCGGGACTTACAATGAGCAGTTCTTC.

The chain employs TRBV12-3 or TRBV12-4 and TRBJ1-3, with D possibly TRBD1 on 5 matching bases. CDR3 length: 17 amino acids. V was trimmed by 5 bases and J by 0 bases, leaving 17 bases between them. DNA for the CDR3: TGTGCCAGCAGTCTACGGACAAGTTCATTCTCTGGAAACACCATATATTTT. It yields the protein CASSLRTSSFSGNTIYF.

The genes are TRBV6-1 and TRBJ1-5; weak D call: TRBD1 (6 bases). In germline, CDR1 is MNHNS, CDR2 SASEGT. The CDR3 totals 15 residues. V was clipped by 5 bases and J by 2 bases, with 13 bases between them. The CDR3 region is CASSPSRGGNQPQHF. DNA of the CDR3: TGTGCCAGCAGTCCGAGTAGGGGGGGCAATCAGCCCCAGCATTTT.

The chain employs TRBV7-8 and TRBJ1-1, with D perhaps matching TRBD1 (5 bases). Germline V gene data show CDR1 as SGHVS and CDR2 as FQNEAQ. The V end was cut by 1 base, the J end by 0 bases, with 15 bases between. This CDR3 has 17 amino acids. The CDR3 spells CASSLVAGPFMNTEAFF. The CDR3 DNA reads TGTGCCAGCAGCTTAGTCGCAGGGCCCTTTATGAACACTGAAGCTTTCTTT.

This clonotype was found a few times. This chain links TRBV20-1 with TRBJ2-3; 14 bases agree with TRBD2. V was clipped by 5 bases and J by 7 bases; unmatched bases: 2. Per germline, CDR1 DFQATT and CDR2 SNEGSKA (reference sequence). The CDR3 sequence is 13 residues long. The CDR3 DNA is TGCAGTGCTGGGACTAGCGGGAGTAATACGCAGTATTTT. Encoded protein: CSAGTSGSNTQYF.

The rearrangement uses TRBV20-1 and TRBJ1-1; no clear D gene. Germline loops: CDR1 DFQATT, CDR2 SNEGSKA (reference sequence). Trimming took 1 base from V and 6 from J, leaving 15 bases between them. CDR3 length: 14 residues. CDR3 nucleotides: TGCAGTGCTAGAGGAACCACCTTGCTATCTGAAGCTTTCTTT. Translation gives CSARGTTLLSEAFF.

The rearrangement links TRBV12-3 or TRBV12-4 to TRBJ2-2; 8 bases align to TRBD2. CDR3 length: 14 residues. V dropped 8 bases and J dropped 0; count of bases not matched to a gene: 2. DNA of the CDR3: TGTGCCAGCCAAGCGGGGGCGAACACCGGGGAGCTGTTTTTT. Translation: CASQAGANTGELFF.

The sample holds many counts of this clonotype. The CDR3 nucleotides read TGTGCCAGCAGCCAGGGGGCGGGACAAGAGACCCAGTACTTC. This sequence encodes CASSQGAGQETQYF. The chain couples TRBV7-2 to TRBJ2-5; 8 bases map to TRBD1. Germline V gene sequence: CDR1 SGHTA, CDR2 FQGNSA. The J segment lost 2 bases and the V segment lost 5 bases, leaving 4 bases of the junction unmatched. The CDR3 loop spans 14 amino acids.

This clonotype appeared a few times. V gene TRBV19 combines with J gene TRBJ1-2; D ambiguous. The V and J ends lost 5 bases and 4 bases respectively, with 11 bases between them. CDR3 length equals 13 residues. CDR1 and CDR2 (germline): LNHDA, SQIVND (reference sequence). CDR3 loop: CASSERPVYGYTF. CDR3 coding DNA: TGTGCCAGTAGTGAAAGGCCCGTCTATGGCTACACCTTC.

This clonotype was observed at least ten times. CDR3 sequence: CAISEFGRSAYEQYV. Here the CDR3 DNA reads TGTGCCATCAGTGAGTTCGGACGGTCCGCCTACGAGCAGTACGTC. The chain carries TRBV10-3 and TRBJ2-7; D unclear. This CDR3 comprises 15 residues. With 1 base removed from V and 2 bases from J, the gap between germline ends came to 12 bases. CDR1 is ENHRY, CDR2 SYGVKD, per germline.

This clonotype was found many times. The rearrangement uses TRBV12-3 or TRBV12-4 and TRBJ2-7; TRBD1 matches 11 bases. Unmatched junction bases numbered 5, after V lost 6 bases and J lost 1 base. This CDR3 comprises 15 residues. CDR3 residues: CASSDGTGGSYEQYV. CDR3 DNA sequence: TGTGCCAGCAGCGATGGGACAGGGGGTTCCTACGAGCAGTACGTC.

This clonotype came up a few times. The V call is TRBV2, the J call TRBJ2-1; 14 positions agree with TRBD2. V lost 6 bases to trimming and J lost 12 bases; unmatched junction nucleotides: 19. CDR1 and CDR2 from the germline V gene are SNHLY and FYNNEI. The CDR3 consists of 18 residues. In DNA form, the CDR3 reads TGTGCCAGCAGCGGCCCGGGACTAGCGGGAGTATCCCCGACCCGGCAGTTCTTC. This sequence encodes CASSGPGLAGVSPTRQFF.

This clonotype has more than one count but fewer than ten. A junction boundary mismatches the germline segment, possibly from a read error. The chain carries TRBV28 and TRBJ1-5, with D unclear. Germline-derived CDR1 and CDR2 are MDHEN and SYDVKM. This CDR3 has 12 residues. The CDR3 is CATSPLEQPQHF. Written as DNA, the CDR3 is TGTGCCACCAGTCCCTTGGAGCAGCCCCAGCATTTT.

This clonotype was picked up a small number of times. This rearrangement joins TRBV10-3 to TRBJ2-2; TRBD2 matches at 14 bases. This CDR3 comprises 20 residues. V lost 3 bases to trimming and J lost 4 bases; unmatched junction nucleotides: 13. The germline V gene has CDR1 ENHRY and CDR2 SYGVKD. The CDR3 sequence is CAISDPGTSGSGSFTGELFF. The CDR3 DNA follows: TGTGCCATCAGTGATCCCGGGACTAGCGGGAGCGGATCATTCACCGGGGAGCTGTTTTTT.

This clonotype was recorded a few times. The chain links TRBV7-9 to TRBJ2-7, with TRBD2 matching over 11 bases. Germline CDR1 reads SEHNR; CDR2 reads FQNEAQ (reference sequence). After removal of 7 bases from V and 1 base from J, the junction contained 6 bases not matched to a gene. The CDR3 is made up of 15 amino acids. The CDR3 DNA is TGTGCCAGCAACCCTACTAGCGGGAGTTCCTACGAGCAGTACTTC. This gives the protein CASNPTSGSSYEQYF.

The rearrangement joins TRBV7-9 to TRBJ2-1; D uncertain. The CDR3 is 14 residues long. V gave up 1 base and J gave up 8 bases, with 12 bases separating them. CDR1 and CDR2 (germline): SEHNR, FQNEAQ (reference sequence). The CDR3 sequence is CASSLEAGGYEQFF. The CDR3 DNA follows: TGTGCCAGCAGCTTAGAGGCAGGCGGCTATGAGCAGTTCTTC. Together with reference TRBV7-9 and TRBJ2-1, the CDR3 gives the full variable domain: DTGVSQNPRHKITKRGQNVTFRCDPISEHNRLYWYRQTLGQGPEFLTYFQNEAQLEKSRLLSDRFSAERPKGSFSTLEIQRTEQGDSAMYLCASSLEAGGYEQFFGPGTRLTVL.

This clonotype was counted only a few times. The V gene is TRBV20-1, the J gene TRBJ1-2, with D possibly being TRBD1 (5 bases). Trimming took 6 bases from V and 4 from J, leaving 15 bases between them. CDR1 and CDR2 from the germline V gene are DFQATT and SNEGSKA (reference sequence). CDR3 size: 13 residues. The CDR3 DNA is TGCAGTGCCGAGACAGAACTTACCTATGGCTACACCTTC. It codes for CSAETELTYGYTF.

This clonotype was found a few times. The V and J genes are TRBV7-8 and TRBJ1-5; D unresolved. The CDR3 consists of 18 residues. With 0 bases removed from V and 0 bases from J, the gap between germline ends came to 15 bases. Germline values: CDR1 SGHVS, CDR2 FQNEAQ. The CDR3 is CASSLASLADPSNQPQHF. DNA for the CDR3: TGTGCCAGCAGCTTAGCGAGTTTGGCCGACCCTAGCAATCAGCCCCAGCATTTT.

There are a few counts of this clonotype. The chain is built from TRBV7-6 and TRBJ2-7; a possible D gene is TRBD1 (5 bases). Per the germline V gene, CDR1 is SGHVS and CDR2 is FNYEAQ. This CDR3 spans 14 amino acids. The V and J ends lost 5 bases and 2 bases respectively, with 13 bases between them. As DNA, the CDR3 is TGTGCCAGCAGCCGCAGGGATAATCCCTACGAGCAGTACTTC. Residues: CASSRRDNPYEQYF.